This T cell receptor beta chain was sequenced during a study of somatic mutations in cytotoxic T cells in rheumatoid arthritis. Generated by immunoSEQ multiplex PCR, the TCRdb table keeps only in-frame clones and is missing some. Of roughly 13,000 clones in the sample, roughly three quarters are singletons; the top ten hold under 8%. Germline values: CDR1 SEHNR, CDR2 FQNEAQ (reference sequence). With V trimmed by 6 bases and J by 8 bases, 8 bases remained unmatched. This CDR3 has 14 amino acids. The TCR comes from an adult with rheumatoid arthritis. The sequenced material came from CD8+ T cells sorted from blood. The genes are TRBV7-9 and TRBJ1-4; 8 nucleotides line up with TRBD1. CDR3 coding DNA: TGTGCCAGCAGTTCGACAGGGGTGGGAGAAAAACTGTTTTTT. Its protein product is CASSSTGVGEKLFF.